What follows are 18 T cell receptor beta chains derived from one specimen sequenced in a study of T cells after yellow fever vaccination. TCRdb called the 5' RACE reads again in MiXCR, with one record for every CDR3 protein. The sample lists under 400,000 distinct CDR3 sequences, around 10% seen once, with 15% to 20% in the top ten. The sample consisted of PBMCs, taken on the day of the first yellow fever vaccination. The source of these receptors is a man aged 18 to 30 who received the YFV17D yellow fever vaccine.

V and J are TRBV20-1 and TRBJ1-5, with D perhaps matching TRBD1 (5 bases). The CDR3 runs to 16 residues. With 0 bases removed from V and 1 base from J, the gap between germline ends came to 13 bases. Germline CDR1 DFQATT, CDR2 SNEGSKA (reference sequence). As DNA, the CDR3 is TGCAGTGCTAGAGATCGTATGCGGGGCAGCAATCAGCCCCAGCATTTT. Translated, it gives CSARDRMRGSNQPQHF.

This rearrangement joins TRBV29-1 to TRBJ1-5; 8 bases line up with TRBD1. Trimming removed 5 bases from V and 6 bases from J; junction bases left unmatched: 9. CDR3 length: 14 amino acids. Per the germline V gene, CDR1 is SQVTM and CDR2 is ANQGSEA. The CDR3 region has the DNA TGCAGCGTTCGGGGACAGGAGGCAGGTCAGCCCCAGCATTTT. Translating gives CSVRGQEAGQPQHF.

This clonotype showed up many times. The rearrangement uses TRBV5-5 and TRBJ2-3; a weak D match, TRBD1 (6 bases). Trimming took 4 bases from V and 2 from J, leaving 11 bases between them. Germline-derived CDR1 and CDR2 are SGHKS and YYEKEE (reference sequence). CDR3 length: 14 residues. CDR3 DNA: TGTGCCAGCAGCCCCGGACAGTTCACAGATACGCAGTATTTT. It codes for CASSPGQFTDTQYF.

This clonotype was found many times. This rearrangement joins TRBV20-1 to TRBJ1-3; D perhaps matches TRBD1 (5 bases). This CDR3 is built from 13 residues. Per the germline V gene, CDR1 is DFQATT and CDR2 is SNEGSKA (reference sequence). Deletions cut 7 bases from V and 4 bases from J, with 14 bases between. The CDR3 DNA is TGCAGTGTCCCGGGGGGAGCGGGAAACACCATATATTTT. Its translation: CSVPGGAGNTIYF.

The V and J genes are TRBV7-3 and TRBJ1-2; weak D call: TRBD1 (6 bases). The ends were cut back, 1 base at V and 3 bases at J, with 15 bases in the middle. The CDR3 covers 16 residues. From germline, CDR1 is SGHTA and CDR2 FQGTGA. Here the CDR3 reads CASSLKGGGDYYGYTF. CDR3 in DNA: TGTGCCAGCAGCTTAAAAGGAGGGGGTGATTACTATGGCTACACCTTC.

This clonotype was found many times. This sequence joins TRBV5-1 and TRBJ2-7; 10 nucleotides align to TRBD1. Germline lookup yields CDR1 SGHRS and CDR2 YFSETQ. The CDR3 runs to 13 residues. V shed 5 bases, J shed 3 bases, and the junction held 2 bases outside the gene matches. The CDR3 sequence: CASSGQGGYEQYF. As DNA, the CDR3 is TGCGCCAGCAGTGGACAGGGGGGCTACGAGCAGTACTTC.

The V and J genes are TRBV27 and TRBJ2-1, with 8 bases identical to TRBD1. The CDR3 is 16 amino acids. The J segment lost 6 bases and the V segment lost 2 bases, leaving 9 bases of the junction unmatched. CDR1 MNHEY and CDR2 SMNVEV come from the germline V gene (reference sequence). CDR3 bases: TGTGCCAGCAGTTTAATTGGGACAGGTGGTGGCAATGAGCAGTTCTTC. Amino acids: CASSLIGTGGGNEQFF.

Many counts were recorded for this clonotype. V usage is TRBV6-2 or TRBV6-3 and J usage is TRBJ2-1; D ambiguous. V was clipped by 0 bases and J by 7 bases, with 7 bases between them. The germline CDR1 and CDR2 sequences are MNHEY and SVGEGT. CDR3 length equals 13 residues. CDR3 sequence (DNA): TGTGCCAGCAGTTACTCGATCGGGAATGAGCAGTTCTTC. Protein: CASSYSIGNEQFF.

The chain links TRBV4-3 to TRBJ1-2; D is perhaps TRBD1 (5 bases). Trimming left V 3 bases short and J 6 bases short, with 20 bases between. Germline V gene sequence: CDR1 LGHNA, CDR2 YSLEER. This CDR3 contains 16 residues. CDR3 coding DNA: TGCGCCAGCAGCCACCTACTCGCGGGGCCCGTGGATGGCTACACCTTC. It specifies CASSHLLAGPVDGYTF.

V and J are TRBV20-1 and TRBJ2-7; 8 nucleotides align to TRBD1. This CDR3 region has 15 residues. Trimming took 0 bases from V and 0 from J; bases not matched to a gene: 4. The germline V gene encodes CDR1 DFQATT and CDR2 SNEGSKA (reference sequence). This CDR3 reads CSARDRGRNSYEQYV. The CDR3 coding sequence is TGCAGTGCTAGAGACAGGGGGCGTAACTCCTACGAGCAGTACGTC.

This clonotype was detected ten times or more. The CDR3 nucleotides read TGCGCCAGCAGCCAAGCAGGCACCGGGGAGCTGTTTTTT. The encoded protein is CASSQAGTGELFF. The chain links TRBV5-1 to TRBJ2-2; no firm D call. Trimming left V 4 bases short and J 4 bases short, with 8 bases between. CDR3 length: 13 amino acids. Germline V gives CDR1 SGHRS, CDR2 YFSETQ.

The CDR3 region is CASSLGGLYNEQFF. For the CDR3, the DNA is TGTGCCAGCAGTTTAGGGGGGCTCTACAATGAGCAGTTCTTC. V and J are TRBV12-3 or TRBV12-4 and TRBJ2-1; D possibly corresponds to TRBD1 (6 bases). This CDR3 has 14 amino acids. V was trimmed by 1 base and J by 3 bases, leaving 7 bases between them.

The table lists this clonotype with many counts. The chain is built from TRBV5-1 and TRBJ2-5, with TRBD2 matching over 9 bases. The CDR3 spans 14 residues. Trimming took 3 bases from V and 2 from J; bases not matched to a gene: 2. Looked up from germline, CDR1 is SGHRS and CDR2 is YFSETQ. The CDR3 protein is CASSSTSGQETQYF. The DNA of the CDR3 is TGCGCCAGCAGCTCCACTAGCGGGCAAGAGACCCAGTACTTC.

This chain uses TRBV5-5 with TRBJ1-5, with unresolved D. Germline V lookup: CDR1 SGHKS, CDR2 YYEKEE (reference sequence). CDR3 length: 14 amino acids. Trimming took off 4 bases at V and 5 bases at J, with 13 bases between the two ends. Here the CDR3 reads CASSQTGEDQPQHF. The CDR3 nucleotides are TGTGCCAGCAGCCAGACCGGGGAGGATCAGCCCCAGCATTTT.

This clonotype has at least ten counts. The V call is TRBV7-9, the J call TRBJ2-1, with D perhaps matching TRBD2 (6 bases). Germline-derived CDR1 and CDR2 are SEHNR and FQNEAQ (reference sequence). V lost 5 bases, J lost 1 base, and 15 bases lay in between. This CDR3 is 16 amino acids long. DNA of the CDR3: TGTGCCAGCAGCCCTGATGACGGGAGATCCTACAATGAGCAGTTCTTC. This gives the protein CASSPDDGRSYNEQFF.

This chain uses TRBV23-1 with TRBJ1-6, with D perhaps matching TRBD1 (5 bases). TRBV23-1 is identified as an open reading frame with a role that is uncertain. The CDR3 consists of 15 residues. V was trimmed by 0 bases and J by 3 bases, leaving 6 bases between them. The CDR3 DNA reads as TGCGCCAGCAGTCAATCGGACAACTATAATTCACCCCTCCACTTT. Translated: CASSQSDNYNSPLHF.

This clonotype was counted at least ten times. V gene TRBV6-2 or TRBV6-3 combines with J gene TRBJ1-1, with D perhaps TRBD1 (6 bases). V gave up 5 bases and J gave up 7 bases, with 17 bases separating them. Per germline, CDR1 MNHEY and CDR2 SVGEGT. The CDR3 contains 14 residues. This chain's CDR3 is CASSKSDSYSEAFF. The CDR3 DNA reads TGTGCCAGCAGTAAGTCGGACAGCTATAGTGAAGCTTTCTTT.

The gene calls are TRBV4-2 and TRBJ1-4; D possibly corresponds to TRBD1 (5 bases). V was clipped by 5 bases and J by 1 base, with 14 bases between them. The length of the CDR3 is 16 residues. Germline assignment: CDR1 LGHNA and CDR2 YNFKEQ. The CDR3 region has the DNA TGTGCCAGCAGCTACGGACAACAGTTAACTAATGAAAAACTGTTTTTT. It specifies CASSYGQQLTNEKLFF.